These 14 T cell receptor beta chains were sequenced from one sample in a study of CD8+CD57+ T cells in acquired aplastic anemia. Selection for sequencing was limited to patients who had shown CD8+CD57+ cell expansion by flow cytometry. Genomic DNA constituted the template upon which TCR beta VDJ and CDR3 profiling was performed. TCRdb re-called the reads with MiXCR, one entry per CDR3 protein. The sample has approximately 190,000 distinct CDR3 sequences, around half seen once. Sequencing used sorted CD4+, CD8+, or CD8+CD57+ T cells (not recorded which) from PBMCs. These receptors originate from a human donor with aplastic anemia.

Only a few counts were recorded for this clonotype. The V call is TRBV10-2, the J call TRBJ2-3, with a possible D match to TRBD1 (5 bases). Trimming removed 3 bases at V and 5 bases at J, with 18 bases between. The germline gives CDR1 WSHSY, CDR2 SAAADI. This CDR3 is built from 16 residues. Here the CDR3 reads CASSDMAGSGLDTQYF. As DNA, the CDR3 is TGCGCCAGCAGTGATATGGCAGGGTCCGGATTAGATACGCAGTATTTT.

This clonotype was observed at least ten times. This chain joins TRBV29-1 and TRBJ2-7, with D uncertain. Germline V gene lookup returns CDR1 SQVTM and CDR2 ANQGSEA. Trimming left V 0 bases short and J 3 bases short, with 6 bases between. The length of the CDR3 is 12 residues. The CDR3 DNA sequence: TGCAGCGTTGAAGATTGGATCTACGAGCAGTACTTC. The encoded protein is CSVEDWIYEQYF.

This clonotype was found a few times. J is TRBJ2-5 and V is TRBV20-1; possibly TRBD2 for D (6 bases). The CDR3 totals 11 residues. Germline V gives CDR1 DFQATT, CDR2 SNEGSKA (reference sequence). Deletions cut 5 bases from V and 3 bases from J, with 7 bases between. CDR3 sequence (DNA): TGCAGTGCTGGGAGGAAAGAGACCCAGTACTTC. This codes for CSAGRKETQYF.

Many counts were recorded for this clonotype. This sequence joins TRBV10-3 and TRBJ2-1; perhaps TRBD2 as D (5 bases). The CDR3 loop spans 16 amino acids. V dropped 3 bases and J dropped 2 bases, with 14 bases sitting between them. The germline CDR1 and CDR2 sequences are ENHRY and SYGVKD. The CDR3: CAISDSLGSPYNEQFF. The CDR3 DNA reads TGTGCCATCAGTGATTCACTAGGGTCACCCTACAATGAGCAGTTCTTC.

This clonotype occurred many times. The chain recombines TRBV7-2 with TRBJ2-7; D not certain. The germline CDR1 and CDR2 sequences are SGHTA and FQGNSA. This CDR3 has 15 amino acids. The V and J ends lost 5 bases and 2 bases respectively, with 16 bases between them. CDR3 DNA sequence: TGTGCCAGCAGCCCCAGGCCATTTGTAGCCTACGAGCAGTACTTC. This gives the protein CASSPRPFVAYEQYF.

This clonotype appeared many times. The chain joins TRBV5-1 to TRBJ2-3; D is uncertain. Germline V gene data show CDR1 as SGHRS and CDR2 as YFSETQ. Trimming removed 4 bases from V and 6 bases from J, with 21 bases in between. The CDR3 is 16 residues long. DNA for the CDR3: TGCGCCAGCAGCCCCATTCCCCGATCCGACCGGGATACGCAGTATTTT. Translation: CASSPIPRSDRDTQYF.

The V and J genes are TRBV7-3 and TRBJ2-7, with 7 bases matching TRBD1. In germline, CDR1 is SGHTA, CDR2 FQGTGA. V dropped 5 bases and J dropped 2; count of bases not matched to a gene: 6. The CDR3 has 14 amino acids. For the CDR3, the DNA is TGTGCCAGCAGCGAGGGGGCCCCTCCCTACGAGCAGTACTTC. Protein: CASSEGAPPYEQYF.

The rearrangement uses TRBV20-1 and TRBJ2-7; 7 nucleotides agree with TRBD1. The CDR3 is 16 amino acids. The germline V gene encodes CDR1 DFQATT and CDR2 SNEGSKA (reference sequence). The V gene end was trimmed by 0 bases and the J gene end by 6 bases; junction bases not matched to a gene: 14. The CDR3 loop is CSARDRPGGEVVEQYF. As DNA, the CDR3 is TGCAGTGCTAGAGATCGGCCAGGGGGTGAAGTGGTCGAGCAGTACTTC.

The V gene is TRBV5-5, the J gene TRBJ1-6, with a possible D match to TRBD1 (6 bases). This CDR3 has 15 residues. Germline V lookup: CDR1 SGHKS, CDR2 YYEKEE (reference sequence). Trimming took 0 bases from V and 9 from J, leaving 13 bases between them. The CDR3 here is CASSLGDNIGSPLHF. The CDR3 nucleotides are TGTGCCAGCAGCTTGGGGGACAATATCGGTTCACCCCTCCACTTT.

This chain uses TRBV14 with TRBJ1-6, with D hard to call. The CDR3 loop spans 14 amino acids. In germline, CDR1 is SGHDN, CDR2 FVKESK. Trimming removed 2 bases at V and 6 bases at J, with 8 bases between. The CDR3 bases are TGTGCCAGCAGCCAATCTGGCGGTAATTCACCCCTCCACTTT. Translated: CASSQSGGNSPLHF.

The rearrangement links TRBV4-3 to TRBJ1-5; D not certain. The germline gives CDR1 LGHNA, CDR2 YSLEER. CDR3 length: 16 residues. Trimming pared 0 bases from V and 4 bases from J, leaving 13 bases between. This CDR3 reads CASSQDRSQRNQPQHF. The CDR3 nucleotides read TGCGCCAGCAGCCAAGATCGTAGCCAGAGGAATCAGCCCCAGCATTTT.

About this clonotype itself: Compared with germline, one end of the junction differs, possibly owing to a read error. The V call is TRBV24-1, the J call TRBJ1-5; D unresolved. The CDR3 is made up of 15 amino acids. From germline, CDR1 is KGHDR and CDR2 SFDVKD. DNA for the CDR3: TGTGCCAGCAGTGAAGGTCGGGAGAGCAATCAGCCCCAGCATTTT. Amino acid sequence: CASSEGRESNQPQHF.

The rearrangement links TRBV12-3 or TRBV12-4 to TRBJ2-7; D call uncertain. Trimming stripped 5 bases from V and 2 bases from J, with 10 bases between. There are 13 residues in the CDR3. Here the CDR3 reads CASSEDHTYEQYF. In DNA, the CDR3 is TGTGCCAGCAGTGAGGACCATACCTACGAGCAGTACTTC.

The chain has TRBV5-6 and TRBJ1-2; possibly TRBD1 for D (6 bases). The V end lost 3 bases, the J end lost 5 bases, and 17 bases lay between the germline ends. CDR1 and CDR2 (germline): SGHDT, YYEEEE. CDR3 length equals 15 residues. The CDR3: CASSSTPGEEYGYTF. The CDR3, as DNA: TGTGCCAGCAGCTCGACGCCAGGGGAGGAGTATGGCTACACCTTC.